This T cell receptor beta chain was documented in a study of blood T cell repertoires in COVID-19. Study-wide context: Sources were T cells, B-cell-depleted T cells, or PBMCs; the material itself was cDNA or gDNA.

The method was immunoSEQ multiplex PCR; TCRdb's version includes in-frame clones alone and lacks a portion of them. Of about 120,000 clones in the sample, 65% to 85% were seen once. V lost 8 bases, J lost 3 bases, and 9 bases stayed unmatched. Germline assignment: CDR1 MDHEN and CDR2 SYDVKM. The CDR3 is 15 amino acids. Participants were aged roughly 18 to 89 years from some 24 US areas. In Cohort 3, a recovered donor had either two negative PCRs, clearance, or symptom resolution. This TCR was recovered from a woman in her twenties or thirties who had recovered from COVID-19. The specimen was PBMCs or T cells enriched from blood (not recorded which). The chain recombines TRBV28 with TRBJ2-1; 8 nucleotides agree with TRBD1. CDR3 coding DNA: TGTGCCAGCGCCTCCCCCGGACAGGGCTACAATGAGCAGTTCTTC. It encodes CASASPGQGYNEQFF.